Following are 6 T cell receptor beta chains from one sample sequenced in a study of blood T cell repertoires in COVID-19. Sequenced by immunoSEQ multiplex PCR; TCRdb stores in-frame clones only, minus some. The sample records more than 100,000 clones, just under 80% being singletons. The sequencing input was peripheral blood. All receptors derive from a man in his 60s with active or convalescent COVID-19.

The genes are TRBV10-3 and TRBJ1-1, with 10 bases matching TRBD1. Trimming at V came to 10 bases and at J to 4 bases, leaving 6 bases not matched to a gene. Germline loops: CDR1 ENHRY, CDR2 SYGVKD. The CDR3 spans 13 residues. CDR3 bases: TGTGCCAACTCAAGGACAGGGGGCACTGAAGCTTTCTTT. Its protein product is CANSRTGGTEAFF.

This chain uses TRBV5-1 with TRBJ2-4; D may be TRBD2 (5 bases). CDR1 is SGHRS and CDR2 is YFSETQ in the germline V gene. The CDR3 loop spans 17 amino acids. Trimming pared 1 base from V and 2 bases from J, leaving 16 bases between. The CDR3 here is CASSLQTGIGTKNIQYF. The CDR3 DNA reads as TGCGCCAGCAGCTTGCAGACCGGGATTGGGACCAAAAACATTCAGTACTTC.

The rearrangement links TRBV27 to TRBJ1-2; 9 bases map to TRBD1. The CDR3 length is 15 residues. V shed 6 bases, J shed 2 bases, and the junction held 7 bases outside the gene matches. CDR1 MNHEY and CDR2 SMNVEV come from the germline V gene (reference sequence). CDR3 sequence reads: CASSIGTGRNYGYTF. In DNA form, the CDR3 reads TGTGCCAGCAGCATCGGGACAGGGAGGAACTATGGCTACACCTTC.

The chain carries TRBV11-2 and TRBJ2-3, with TRBD2 matching over 8 bases. After removal of 7 bases from V and 6 bases from J, the junction contained 9 bases not matched to a gene. The CDR3 consists of 14 residues. Per the germline V gene, CDR1 is SGHAT and CDR2 is FQNNGV. The CDR3 sequence: CASTLTSAKDTQYF. CDR3 in DNA: TGTGCCAGCACCTTGACTAGCGCAAAGGATACGCAGTATTTT.

The CDR3 DNA reads TGTGCCACCAGCAGAGCTGTTGGCAATAATCCCTACGAGCAGTACTTC. Protein: CATSRAVGNNPYEQYF. V usage is TRBV15 and J usage is TRBJ2-7; D is unclear. Germline assignment: CDR1 LNHNV and CDR2 YYDKDF (reference sequence). CDR3 length: 16 residues. V was shortened by 1 base and J by 2 bases, with 15 bases between the two germline ends.

J is TRBJ2-2 and V is TRBV9; 11 bases map to TRBD2. J lost 0 bases, V lost 2 bases, and 0 bases had no gene match. CDR1 and CDR2 (germline): SGDLS, YYNGEE. The CDR3 runs to 16 residues. For the CDR3, the DNA is TGTGCCAGCAGCGTGACTAGCGGGGCGAACACCGGGGAGCTGTTTTTT. Translated: CASSVTSGANTGELFF.